Each of the 29 T cell receptor beta chains below was sequenced from the same sample in a study of cytomegalovirus exposure and HLA in healthy donors. Repertoires were generated with immunoSEQ multiplex PCR, while TCRdb's copy carries only in-frame clones and drops some. The sample yields about 110,000 clones, 88% seen once. Sequences were obtained from PBMCs. Receptors were obtained from a woman under 30 in good health and CMV-seronegative.

This rearrangement joins TRBV2 to TRBJ2-1; TRBD1 matches at 7 bases. Trimming removed 8 bases from V and 4 bases from J; junction bases left unmatched: 8. CDR3 length: 14 residues. Germline V gene lookup returns CDR1 SNHLY and CDR2 FYNNEI. The CDR3 loop is CASFKPGGYNEQFF. CDR3 DNA: TGTGCCAGCTTCAAGCCAGGGGGTTACAATGAGCAGTTCTTC.

The gene calls are TRBV12-1 and TRBJ1-5; TRBD1, the table's D call, was not compared with the DNA. TRBV12-1 is reported as a pseudogene. This CDR3 comprises 17 residues. The CDR3, as DNA: TGTGCCAGCAGCTTTGCGATCCCGACAGGGCGAGGGCAGCCCCAGCATTTT. This encodes CASSFAIPTGRGQPQHF.

This clone was recorded once. The chain links TRBV18 to TRBJ2-7; the match to TRBD1 covers 9 bases. The trim removed 4 bases at V and 7 bases at J, leaving 8 bases unmatched. The CDR3 length is 14 residues. CDR1 and CDR2 from the germline V gene are KGHSH and LQKENI. CDR3 sequence: CASSLTGTGREQYF. The CDR3, as DNA: TGTGCCAGCTCACTTACCGGGACAGGGAGAGAGCAGTACTTC.

The chain uses TRBV7-9 and TRBJ2-1; TRBD2 aligns across 7 bases. Germline lookup yields CDR1 SEHNR and CDR2 FQNEAQ (reference sequence). The CDR3 is 16 residues long. V lost 3 bases to trimming and J lost 0 bases; unmatched junction nucleotides: 5. CDR3 region: CASSLGGVSSYNEQFF. The CDR3 region has the DNA TGTGCCAGCAGCTTGGGGGGGGTGAGCTCCTACAATGAGCAGTTCTTC. Full variable domain (remainder filled in from reference TRBV7-9 and TRBJ2-1): DTGVSQNPRHKITKRGQNVTFRCDPISEHNRLYWYRQTLGQGPEFLTYFQNEAQLEKSRLLSDRFSAERPKGSFSTLEIQRTEQGDSAMYLCASSLGGVSSYNEQFFGPGTRLTVL.

The chain uses TRBV10-1 and TRBJ2-3; 14 bases match TRBD2. The CDR3 is made up of 15 amino acids. Germline trimming cut 6 bases from V and 7 bases from J; bases unmatched to any gene: 6. Germline-derived CDR1 and CDR2 are WNHNN and SYGVQD (reference sequence). CDR3 residues: CASSRLAGGRHTQYF. CDR3 in DNA: TGCGCCAGCAGCAGACTAGCGGGGGGGCGGCATACGCAGTATTTT.

The chain employs TRBV13 and TRBJ2-1, with 9 bases identical to TRBD2. From germline, CDR1 is PRHDT and CDR2 FYEKMQ (reference sequence). V dropped 3 bases and J dropped 3; count of bases not matched to a gene: 6. This CDR3 has 16 residues. The CDR3 is CASSFLAGLDYNEQFF. The CDR3 nucleotides read TGTGCCAGCAGCTTCCTAGCGGGGTTGGACTACAATGAGCAGTTCTTC. Full variable domain (remainder filled in from reference TRBV13 and TRBJ2-1): AAGVIQSPRHLIKEKRETATLKCYPIPRHDTVYWYQQGPGQDPQFLISFYEKMQSDKGSIPDRFSAQQFSDYHSELNMSSLELGDSALYFCASSFLAGLDYNEQFFGPGTRLTVL.

This rearrangement joins TRBV5-4 to TRBJ1-1; D is ambiguous. This CDR3 region has 15 residues. With 1 base removed from V and 1 base from J, the gap between germline ends came to 11 bases. Germline values: CDR1 SGHNT, CDR2 YYREEE (reference sequence). CDR3 loop: CASSLSGPANTEAFF. The CDR3 region has the DNA TGTGCCAGCAGCTTGTCGGGTCCGGCGAACACTGAAGCTTTCTTT.

This clone was counted between two and nine times. V and J are TRBV5-1 and TRBJ1-5; D not certain. Germline CDR1 is SGHRS and CDR2 is YFSETQ. The CDR3 length is 13 residues. V shed 0 bases and J shed 7 bases, with 8 bases lying between them. The CDR3 DNA is TGCGCCAGCAGCTTGGCCGAGGGCCAGCCCCAGCATTTT. Translated, it gives CASSLAEGQPQHF.

J is TRBJ2-1 and V is TRBV2; 7 positions match TRBD1. Germline V gene lookup returns CDR1 SNHLY and CDR2 FYNNEI. The CDR3 totals 15 residues. V lost 0 bases to trimming and J lost 3 bases; unmatched junction nucleotides: 2. The CDR3 DNA sequence: TGTGCCAGCAGTGAAGCGGGGGACAGCTACAATGAGCAGTTCTTC. Amino acid sequence: CASSEAGDSYNEQFF.

The V and J genes are TRBV5-1 and TRBJ1-4; no clear D. CDR3 length equals 13 residues. V was cut by 5 bases and J by 3 bases, with 8 bases left in between. Germline lookup yields CDR1 SGHRS and CDR2 YFSETQ. The DNA for the CDR3 is TGCGCCAGCAGAGTTTCGGCTAATGAAAAACTGTTTTTT. Translated: CASRVSANEKLFF.

This chain uses TRBV5-4 with TRBJ2-3; TRBD2 aligns across 16 bases. Germline V gives CDR1 SGHNT, CDR2 YYREEE (reference sequence). This CDR3 is 20 amino acids long. J lost 0 bases, V lost 4 bases, and 11 bases had no gene match. The CDR3 is CASSPQMGLAGGPSTDTQYF. The CDR3 DNA reads TGTGCCAGCAGCCCCCAGATGGGACTAGCGGGAGGGCCAAGCACAGATACGCAGTATTTT.

This clone was counted a few times. The chain joins TRBV7-9 to TRBJ2-7; D may be TRBD1 (5 bases). There are 14 residues in the CDR3. Germline CDR1 is SEHNR and CDR2 is FQNEAQ (reference sequence). V was cut by 4 bases and J by 5 bases, with 15 bases left in between. In DNA, the CDR3 is TGTGCCAGCAGCTCAGGGTATTTGGTGAACGAGCAGTACTTC. This sequence encodes CASSSGYLVNEQYF.

Here the CDR3 DNA reads TGTGCCAGCAGCTTGGAAACAGGGGTTAGTTCACCCCTCCACTTT. It specifies CASSLETGVSSPLHF. The V gene is TRBV5-6, the J gene TRBJ1-6; 7 nucleotides line up with TRBD1. CDR1 is SGHDT and CDR2 is YYEEEE in the germline V gene. This CDR3 is 15 amino acids long. V trimming: 0 bases; J trimming: 9 bases; junction bases outside the gene matches: 6.

This clone was detected once. The chain employs TRBV6-6 and TRBJ1-2; D perhaps matches TRBD1 (6 bases). The germline gives CDR1 MNHNY, CDR2 SVGAGI (reference sequence). V lost 5 bases and J lost 4, with 17 bases in between. The length of the CDR3 is 15 residues. The CDR3 protein is CASSIGQSDLYGYTF. The CDR3 region has the DNA TGTGCCAGCAGTATAGGACAGTCGGACCTCTATGGCTACACCTTC.

This clone was observed a handful of times. The chain links TRBV28 to TRBJ1-1, with D hard to call. The CDR3 runs 13 residues. Germline V gene sequence: CDR1 MDHEN, CDR2 SYDVKM. V was shortened by 3 bases and J by 11 bases, with 16 bases between the two germline ends. This CDR3 is CASSFRSILLAFF. CDR3 nucleotide sequence: TGTGCCAGCAGTTTTCGGTCAATCCTCCTGGCTTTCTTT.

The J gene is TRBJ2-1, the V gene TRBV11-3, with TRBD1 as a possible D gene (6 bases). V lost 5 bases, J lost 0 bases, and 17 bases lay in between. Germline CDR1 SGHNT, CDR2 YENEEA. This CDR3 is built from 17 residues. The DNA for the CDR3 is TGTGCCAGCAGCCCCGGGACCGGGACATCCTCCTACAATGAGCAGTTCTTC. Protein product: CASSPGTGTSSYNEQFF.

This clone has only a few counts. This chain joins TRBV28 and TRBJ1-2; 7 positions agree with TRBD1. CDR1 and CDR2 from the germline V gene are MDHEN and SYDVKM. The CDR3 sequence is 15 residues long. Trimming took 10 bases from V and 4 from J; bases not matched to a gene: 15. The CDR3 protein is CAIPTNRAGGYGYTF. The CDR3 DNA follows: TGTGCCATCCCCACTAACCGAGCAGGGGGCTATGGCTACACCTTC.

The rearrangement links TRBV5-5 to TRBJ1-2, with 9 bases fitting TRBD1. The trim removed 3 bases at V and 6 bases at J, leaving 9 bases unmatched. Germline loops: CDR1 SGHKS, CDR2 YYEKEE (reference sequence). There are 15 residues in the CDR3. The CDR3 sequence is CASSSEPGQGNGYTF. For the CDR3, the DNA is TGTGCCAGCAGCTCAGAACCGGGACAGGGAAATGGCTACACCTTC.

This chain uses TRBV11-2 with TRBJ2-1, with 13 positions matching TRBD2. This CDR3 is built from 16 residues. The trim removed 1 base at V and 6 bases at J, leaving 3 bases unmatched. Germline assignment: CDR1 SGHAT and CDR2 FQNNGV. In DNA, the CDR3 is TGTGCCAGCAGCTTAGGTGGACTAGCGGGAGTCAATGAGCAGTTCTTC. Translating it yields CASSLGGLAGVNEQFF.

The sample holds a few counts of this clone. The gene calls are TRBV6-1 and TRBJ2-1, with 7 bases that match TRBD1. This CDR3 has 15 residues. The J segment lost 1 base and the V segment lost 10 bases, leaving 10 bases of the junction unmatched. From germline, CDR1 is MNHNS and CDR2 SASEGT. The CDR3, as DNA: TGTGCCATTGCAAGACAGGGCTGGTCCTACAATGAGCAGTTCTTC. Translation gives CAIARQGWSYNEQFF.

The gene calls are TRBV2 and TRBJ2-7; weak D call: TRBD2 (5 bases). The CDR3 contains 12 residues. The V end was cut by 6 bases, the J end by 5 bases, with 11 bases between. Germline CDR1 is SNHLY and CDR2 is FYNNEI. The CDR3 DNA is TGTGCCAGCAGCCTAACTAGTAACGAGCAGTACTTC. This gives the protein CASSLTSNEQYF.

The chain links TRBV18 to TRBJ2-2, with 7 bases lining up with TRBD2. V lost 3 bases to trimming and J lost 6 bases; unmatched junction nucleotides: 10. The V gene's germline CDR1 is KGHSH and CDR2 LQKENI. The CDR3 contains 16 residues. The CDR3 reads CASSPRGGLGAGELFF. The CDR3 DNA sequence: TGTGCCAGCTCACCCCGCGGGGGTCTTGGCGCCGGGGAGCTGTTTTTT.

In its sample, this clone was seen a few times. The chain uses TRBV4-3 and TRBJ1-3; TRBD1 matches at 7 bases. Germline V lookup: CDR1 LGHNA, CDR2 YSLEER. V lost 4 bases, J lost 4 bases, and 4 bases stayed unmatched. The CDR3 sequence is 14 residues long. For the CDR3, the DNA is TGCGCCAGCAGCCTGGACAGGTCAGGAAACACCATATATTTT. It codes for CASSLDRSGNTIYF.

The rearrangement uses TRBV6-1 and TRBJ1-2; 8 nucleotides match TRBD1. The CDR3 has 14 residues. The V gene end was trimmed by 5 bases and the J gene end by 4 bases; junction bases not matched to a gene: 6. Germline V gene sequence: CDR1 MNHNS, CDR2 SASEGT. This CDR3 is CASSMTGEIYGYTF. CDR3 DNA: TGTGCCAGCAGTATGACAGGGGAGATCTATGGCTACACCTTC.

V is TRBV5-1 and J is TRBJ2-3, with 11 bases identical to TRBD2. J was trimmed by 2 bases and V by 0 bases; bases with no gene match: 8. CDR3 length equals 18 residues. The germline V gene encodes CDR1 SGHRS and CDR2 YFSETQ. The DNA for the CDR3 is TGCGCCAGCAGCTTGGTCCCCCCTAGCGGGGGGTTCACAGATACGCAGTATTTT. Protein product: CASSLVPPSGGFTDTQYF.

The chain carries TRBV11-1 and TRBJ1-6; no definite D call. Germline V gives CDR1 SGHAT, CDR2 FQDESV (reference sequence). CDR3 length: 15 residues. Trimming shortened V by 3 bases and J by 9 bases, and 15 bases separated the two germline ends. The CDR3 loop reads CASSLFEGGSSPLHF. DNA for the CDR3: TGTGCCAGCAGCTTGTTCGAGGGCGGGTCTTCACCCCTCCACTTT. Based on the CDR3 plus reference TRBV11-1 and TRBJ1-6, the full variable domain is EAEVAQSPRYKITEKSQAVAFWCDPISGHATLYWYRQILGQGPELLVQFQDESVVDDSQLPKDRFSAERLKGVDSTLKIQPAELGDSAMYLCASSLFEGGSSPLHFGNGTRLTVT.

The rearrangement links TRBV6-4 to TRBJ1-1; no clear D. This CDR3 contains 12 residues. Germline lookup yields CDR1 MRHNA and CDR2 SNTAGT. Trimming removed 2 bases at V and 7 bases at J, with 8 bases between. This chain's CDR3 is CASSDNAGEAFF. CDR3 DNA sequence: TGTGCCAGCAGTGACAACGCAGGTGAAGCTTTCTTT.

The CDR3 protein is CASIPGRGTGELFF. CDR3 sequence (DNA): TGTGCCAGCATTCCAGGGCGCGGCACCGGGGAGCTGTTTTTT. This chain uses TRBV6-5 with TRBJ2-2, with a tentative D call TRBD1 (5 bases). From germline, CDR1 is MNHEY and CDR2 SVGAGI. The V gene lost 7 bases and the J gene lost 4 bases, with 13 bases spanning the gap. The CDR3 consists of 14 residues.

The chain couples TRBV7-2 to TRBJ1-5; tentatively, D is TRBD1 (6 bases). V was shortened by 3 bases and J by 1 base, with 10 bases between the two germline ends. Germline assignment: CDR1 SGHTA and CDR2 FQGNSA. This CDR3 comprises 15 residues. The CDR3 sequence: CASSFTGTSNQPQHF. CDR3 nucleotides: TGTGCCAGCAGCTTTACCGGGACAAGCAATCAGCCCCAGCATTTT. Complete variable domain (other parts from reference TRBV7-2 and TRBJ1-5): GAGVSQSPSNKVTEKGKDVELRCDPISGHTALYWYRQSLGQGLEFLIYFQGNSAPDKSGLPSDRFSAERTGGSVSTLTIQRTQQEDSAVYLCASSFTGTSNQPQHFGDGTRLSIL.